Shown below are 8 T cell receptor beta chains from a single sample sequenced in a study of blood T cells in healthy people across ages. Using a J-beta primer mix together with a sample-barcoded 5' primer, a second PCR was run for roughly 6 to 12 cycles. TCRdb processed the 5' RACE reads anew with MiXCR; each CDR3 protein has one entry. The data contain around 800,000 distinct CDR3 sequences, 60% to 80% of them singletons. The source material was blood. Receptor source: a man aged 25 to 40 in good health.

The rearrangement links TRBV12-3 or TRBV12-4 to TRBJ2-2; D gene ambiguous. This CDR3 is 16 amino acids long. Trimming stripped 6 bases from V and 2 bases from J, with 16 bases between. CDR3 sequence: CASRSPQTGNTGELFF. The CDR3 DNA reads as TGTGCCAGCAGAAGCCCCCAGACTGGAAACACCGGGGAGCTGTTTTTT.

The chain links TRBV6-7 to TRBJ2-5; 8 bases map to TRBD1. TRBV6-7 is an ORF; its function is uncertain. The CDR3 is 17 amino acids. Trimming cost V 2 bases and J 4 bases; bases outside gene matches: 12. CDR3 in amino acids: CASSYPSTGAQGETQYF. The DNA of the CDR3 is TGTGCCAGCAGTTACCCGTCGACAGGGGCTCAGGGAGAGACCCAGTACTTC.

A remark on this clonotype: The junction departs from germline at one end; a sequencing error may be responsible. This chain joins TRBV15 and TRBJ2-5, with 11 positions matching TRBD2. Germline values: CDR1 LNHNV, CDR2 YYDKDF (reference sequence). This CDR3 is 17 amino acids long. CDR3 sequence (DNA): TGTGCCACCAGCAGAGTACTAGCGGGGGCCAGGGACGAGACCCAGTATTTC. Its protein is CATSRVLAGARDETQYF.

The CDR3 spells CASSFEGRLDEQYF. CDR3 in DNA: TGTGCCAGCAGCTTCGAGGGGAGGTTGGATGAGCAGTACTTC. The chain has TRBV11-1 and TRBJ2-7, with D possibly being TRBD2 (6 bases). CDR1 and CDR2 (germline): SGHAT, FQDESV (reference sequence). The V gene lost 3 bases and the J gene lost 7 bases, with 16 bases spanning the gap. CDR3 size: 14 residues. Variable domain in full (rest from reference TRBV11-1 and TRBJ2-7): EAEVAQSPRYKITEKSQAVAFWCDPISGHATLYWYRQILGQGPELLVQFQDESVVDDSQLPKDRFSAERLKGVDSTLKIQPAELGDSAMYLCASSFEGRLDEQYFGPGTRLTVT.

This clonotype was detected once. The rearrangement links TRBV9 to TRBJ2-1; TRBD1 agrees at 7 bases. V was pared by 3 bases and J by 4 bases, with 13 bases of the junction left unmatched. Germline CDR1 reads SGDLS; CDR2 reads YYNGEE. This CDR3 is 17 amino acids long. The CDR3 DNA is TGTGCCAGCAGCGCCCTCGGGACAGCTAAGGGGTACAATGAGCAGTTCTTC. Protein product: CASSALGTAKGYNEQFF.

This chain joins TRBV20-1 and TRBJ1-5, with D possibly matching TRBD1 (6 bases). Trimming left V 5 bases short and J 3 bases short, with 11 bases between. The V gene's germline CDR1 is DFQATT and CDR2 SNEGSKA (reference sequence). The CDR3 totals 13 residues. CDR3 sequence: CSAGGGYNQPQHF. CDR3 DNA sequence: TGCAGTGCTGGAGGGGGGTACAATCAGCCCCAGCATTTT.

With respect to this clonotype: A read error may account for a junction end that differs from germline. V and J are TRBV4-1 and TRBJ2-3; a possible D gene is TRBD1 (6 bases). The V gene's germline CDR1 is MGHRA and CDR2 YSYEKL. This CDR3 comprises 18 residues. CDR3 coding DNA: TGCGCCAGCAGCCAACCACTCCTCCGGCAGGGGAGTTCAGATACGCAGTGTTTT. It is translated as CASSQPLLRQGSSDTQCF.

The genes are TRBV28 and TRBJ1-4; D possibly corresponds to TRBD1 (5 bases). Germline CDR1 MDHEN, CDR2 SYDVKM. V lost 3 bases and J lost 7, with 18 bases in between. The CDR3 runs to 16 residues. CDR3 in amino acids: CASSLRTGWSSEKLFF. DNA of the CDR3: TGTGCCAGCAGTTTGCGAACAGGTTGGAGTAGTGAAAAACTGTTTTTT.